Listed below are T cell receptor beta chains from one sample, sequenced in a study of T cell clones after liver transplantation. Repertoires were generated with immunoSEQ multiplex PCR, while TCRdb's copy carries only in-frame clones and drops some. The profile covers 20,000 to 25,000 clones, with almost 70% appearing a single time and about 3% taken by the ten largest. The source material was CD4+ T cells from blood, sampled before liver transplant. The receptor source for this set is a human donor who received a liver transplant. The CDR3 runs from the conserved cysteine through the conserved F or W.

CASSPPGHKNTGAFF	TRBJ1-1	TRBV28
CASSREYRGPSSSGANVLTF	TRBJ2-6	TRBV21-1
CASSQELAGFQETQYF	TRBJ2-5	TRBV4-1
CASSLAITSGGFYNEQFF	TRBJ2-1	TRBV7-2
CASSLPSYNEQFF	TRBJ2-1	TRBV28
CASSQTPGLGTDTQYF	TRBJ2-3	TRBV4-3
CASSLKGTGEKLFF	TRBJ1-4	TRBV5-6
CASSQGQGFAFF	TRBJ1-1	TRBV28
CASSLSRGLTNEQFF	TRBJ2-1	TRBV27
CASSRTGSNYGYTF	TRBJ1-2	TRBV11-3
CASSTTGDTWNEQFF	TRBJ2-1	TRBV11-2
CASSGTRTTPYNEQFF	TRBJ2-1	TRBV25-1
CATRDGSNQPQHF	TRBJ1-5	TRBV19
CASSRVGYTF	TRBJ1-2	TRBV2
CASSDDPLHGYTF	TRBJ1-2	TRBV7-9
CASSAGARGQPQHF	TRBJ1-5	TRBV19
CASSPATGPNYGYTF	TRBJ1-2	TRBV18
CASSLDLTGTGDGYTF	TRBJ1-2	TRBV7-8
CAWSARYEQYF	TRBJ2-7	TRBV30
CASSLTGGFEETQYF	TRBJ2-5	TRBV7-9
CASSVEGTESYNEQFF	TRBJ2-1	TRBV9
CAWSVNRGGGVETQYF	TRBJ2-5	TRBV30
CASSQDLGNWRAYEQYF	TRBJ2-7	TRBV4-2
CASSEFRGVTQPQHF	TRBJ1-5	TRBV6-1
CASRLDFWWGRRNTEAFF	TRBJ1-1	TRBV12-2
CASSFQGAADNEQFF	TRBJ2-1	TRBV5-5
CASSLGESYEQYF	TRBJ2-7	TRBV7-9
CASSLVAGYSYNEQFF	TRBJ2-1	TRBV7-9
CASSPQNVEQYF	TRBJ2-7	TRBV7-9
CSAATRTNNEQFF	TRBJ2-1	TRBV29-1
CASRDQGSWNEQFF	TRBJ2-1	TRBV7-2
CASSRLAGVGNEQFF	TRBJ2-1	TRBV4-3
CASSLSTRSYEQYF	TRBJ2-7	TRBV28
CASSLGAGEKLFF	TRBJ1-4	TRBV5-1
CASSQEETSHVNEQFF	TRBJ2-1	TRBV4-1
CATSRGTGSNYGYTF	TRBJ1-2	TRBV15
CASSPQPGPNTEAFF	TRBJ1-1	TRBV9
CASSPLAGERQETQYF	TRBJ2-5	TRBV5-5
CATSRPHSGGLTGELFF	TRBJ2-2	TRBV15
CASSPTWDTEAFF	TRBJ1-1	TRBV7-2
CASSFAGASPSTDTQYF	TRBJ2-3	TRBV28
CASSQGTGGAETQYF	TRBJ2-5	TRBV18
CASSEAPVDGYTF	TRBJ1-2	TRBV6-1
CASSYLEGGSGNTIYF	TRBJ1-3	TRBV6-6
CATSRDPGNTGELFF	TRBJ2-2	TRBV15
CASSLGGQLPSTDTQYF	TRBJ2-3	TRBV7-9
CASSQGDRGPGELFF	TRBJ2-2	TRBV4-3
CSVEGGGSYEQYF	TRBJ2-7	TRBV29-1
CASSFGGDLAYPNNKSETQYF	TRBJ2-5	TRBV27
CASSSGQQNTGELFF	TRBJ2-2	TRBV5-1
CASSLAGRRAGQETQYF	TRBJ2-5	TRBV5-4
CAWYRGDYGYTF	TRBJ1-2	TRBV30
CASSQVAGGVAYNEQFF	TRBJ2-1	TRBV4-3